This TCR beta chain was found in a study of blood T cells in healthy people across ages. After removal of 4 bases from V and 2 bases from J, the junction contained 8 bases not matched to a gene. Germline V gene data show CDR1 as SGHRS and CDR2 as YFSETQ. The CDR3 extends over 15 amino acids. For the second PCR, which ran for 7 to 11 cycles, a sample-barcoded 5' primer and a J-beta primer mix were used. TCRdb fed the 5' RACE reads into MiXCR, producing one record per CDR3 protein. The table shows about 780,000 distinct CDR3 sequences, with more than 25% occurring only once. This sample also belongs to another study, concerning T cells of mothers and their children.

The receptor was isolated from a boy aged 5-17 years in good health. The rearrangement uses TRBV5-1 and TRBJ1-2; 7 bases fit TRBD1. Sample: blood. The CDR3 DNA sequence: TGCGCCAGCAGCGGAACCGGGACAGTGAACTATGGCTACACCTTC. Protein: CASSGTGTVNYGYTF.